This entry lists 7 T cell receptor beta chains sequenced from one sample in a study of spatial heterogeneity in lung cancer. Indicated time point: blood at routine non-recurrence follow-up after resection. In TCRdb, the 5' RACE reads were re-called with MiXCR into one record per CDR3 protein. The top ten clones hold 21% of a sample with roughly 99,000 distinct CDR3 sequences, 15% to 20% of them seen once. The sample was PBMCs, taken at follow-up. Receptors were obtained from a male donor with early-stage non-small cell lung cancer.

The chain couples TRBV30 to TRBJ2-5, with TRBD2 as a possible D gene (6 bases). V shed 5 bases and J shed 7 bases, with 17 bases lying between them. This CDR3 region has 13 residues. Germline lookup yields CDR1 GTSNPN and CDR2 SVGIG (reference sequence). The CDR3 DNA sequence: TGTGCCTGGGAGGTAACGGGAGCAAGGACCCAGTACTTC. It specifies CAWEVTGARTQYF.

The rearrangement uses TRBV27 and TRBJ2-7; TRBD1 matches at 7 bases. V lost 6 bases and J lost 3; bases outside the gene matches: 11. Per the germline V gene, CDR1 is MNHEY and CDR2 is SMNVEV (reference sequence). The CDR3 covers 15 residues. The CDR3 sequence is CASSSPGQNLYEQYF. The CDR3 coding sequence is TGTGCCAGCAGCTCTCCGGGACAGAACCTCTACGAGCAGTACTTC.

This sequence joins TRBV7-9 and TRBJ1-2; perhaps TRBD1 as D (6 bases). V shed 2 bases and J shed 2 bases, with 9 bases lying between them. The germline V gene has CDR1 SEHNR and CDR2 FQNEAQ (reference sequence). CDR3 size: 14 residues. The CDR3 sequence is CASSLTTGNYGYTF. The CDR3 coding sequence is TGTGCCAGCAGCTTAACGACAGGCAACTATGGCTACACCTTC.

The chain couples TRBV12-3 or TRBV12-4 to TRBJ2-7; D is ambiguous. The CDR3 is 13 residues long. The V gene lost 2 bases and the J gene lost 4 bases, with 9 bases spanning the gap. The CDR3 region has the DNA TGTGCCAGCAGTTTATTTCGAAGTTACGAGCAGTACTTC. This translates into CASSLFRSYEQYF.

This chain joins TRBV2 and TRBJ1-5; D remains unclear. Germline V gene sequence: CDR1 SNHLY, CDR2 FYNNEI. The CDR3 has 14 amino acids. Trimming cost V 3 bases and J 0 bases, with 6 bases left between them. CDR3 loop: CASSDRSSNQPQHF. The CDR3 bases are TGTGCCAGCAGTGATCGCAGTAGCAATCAGCCCCAGCATTTT.

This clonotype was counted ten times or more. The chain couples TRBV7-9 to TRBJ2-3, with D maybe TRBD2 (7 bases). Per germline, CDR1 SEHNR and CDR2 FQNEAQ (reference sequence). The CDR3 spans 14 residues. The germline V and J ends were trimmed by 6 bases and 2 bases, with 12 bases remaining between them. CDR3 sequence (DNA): TGTGCCAGCAGTCGGGGGGCATCCACAGATACGCAGTATTTT. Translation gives CASSRGASTDTQYF. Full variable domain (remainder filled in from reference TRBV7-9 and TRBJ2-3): DTGVSQNPRHKITKRGQNVTFRCDPISEHNRLYWYRQTLGQGPEFLTYFQNEAQLEKSRLLSDRFSAERPKGSFSTLEIQRTEQGDSAMYLCASSRGASTDTQYFGPGTRLTVL.

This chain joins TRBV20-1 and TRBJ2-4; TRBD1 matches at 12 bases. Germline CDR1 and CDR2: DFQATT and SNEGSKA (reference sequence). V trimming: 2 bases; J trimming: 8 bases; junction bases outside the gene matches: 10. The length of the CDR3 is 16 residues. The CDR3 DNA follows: TGCAGTGCTAGACGTCCGGGACAGGGGGCCGGAGACATTCAGTACTTC. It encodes CSARRPGQGAGDIQYF.